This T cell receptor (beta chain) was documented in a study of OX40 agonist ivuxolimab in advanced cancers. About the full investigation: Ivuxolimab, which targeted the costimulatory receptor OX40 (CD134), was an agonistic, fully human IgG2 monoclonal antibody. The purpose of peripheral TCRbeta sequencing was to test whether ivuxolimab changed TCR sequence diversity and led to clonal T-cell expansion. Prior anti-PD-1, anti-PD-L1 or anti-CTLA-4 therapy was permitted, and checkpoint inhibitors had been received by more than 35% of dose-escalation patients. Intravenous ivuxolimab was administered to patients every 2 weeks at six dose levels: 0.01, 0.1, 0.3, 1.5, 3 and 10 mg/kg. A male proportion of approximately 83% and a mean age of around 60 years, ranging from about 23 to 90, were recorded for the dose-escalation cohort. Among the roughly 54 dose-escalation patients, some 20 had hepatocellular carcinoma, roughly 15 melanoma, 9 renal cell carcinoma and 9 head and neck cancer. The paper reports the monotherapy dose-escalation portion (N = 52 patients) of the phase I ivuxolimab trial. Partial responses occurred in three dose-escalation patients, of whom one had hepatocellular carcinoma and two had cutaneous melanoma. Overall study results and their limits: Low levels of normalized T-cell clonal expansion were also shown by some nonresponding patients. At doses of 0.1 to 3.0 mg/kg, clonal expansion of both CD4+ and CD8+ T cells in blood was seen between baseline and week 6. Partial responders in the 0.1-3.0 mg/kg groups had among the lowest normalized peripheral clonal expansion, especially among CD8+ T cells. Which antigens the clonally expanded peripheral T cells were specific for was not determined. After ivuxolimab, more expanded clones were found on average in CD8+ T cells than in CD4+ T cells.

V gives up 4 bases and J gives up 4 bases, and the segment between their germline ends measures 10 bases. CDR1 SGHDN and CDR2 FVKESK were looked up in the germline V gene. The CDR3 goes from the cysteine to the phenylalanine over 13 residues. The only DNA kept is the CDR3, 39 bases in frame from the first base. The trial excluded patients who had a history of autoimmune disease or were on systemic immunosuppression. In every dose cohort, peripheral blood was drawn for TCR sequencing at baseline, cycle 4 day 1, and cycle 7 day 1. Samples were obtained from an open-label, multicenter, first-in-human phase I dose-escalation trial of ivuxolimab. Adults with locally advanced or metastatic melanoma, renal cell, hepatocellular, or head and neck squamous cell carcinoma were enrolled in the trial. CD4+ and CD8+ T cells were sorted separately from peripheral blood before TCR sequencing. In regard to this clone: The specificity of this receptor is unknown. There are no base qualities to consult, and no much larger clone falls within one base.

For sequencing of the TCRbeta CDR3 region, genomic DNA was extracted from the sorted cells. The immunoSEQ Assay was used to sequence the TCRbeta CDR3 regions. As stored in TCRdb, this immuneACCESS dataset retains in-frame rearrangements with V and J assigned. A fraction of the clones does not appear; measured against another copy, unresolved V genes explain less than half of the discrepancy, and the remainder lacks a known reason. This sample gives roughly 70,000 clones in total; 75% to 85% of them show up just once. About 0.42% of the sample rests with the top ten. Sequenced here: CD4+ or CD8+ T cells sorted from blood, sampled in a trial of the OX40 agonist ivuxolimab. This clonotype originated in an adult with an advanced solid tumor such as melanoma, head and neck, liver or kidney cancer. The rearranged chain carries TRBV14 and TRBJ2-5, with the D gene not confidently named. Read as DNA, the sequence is TGTGCCAGCAGCCCCCAGATAGGAGAGACCCAGTACTTC. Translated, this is CASSPQIGETQYF.